This TCR beta chain appears in the sequencing data of a study of T cell responses to AZD1222 COVID-19 vaccine. Study as a whole: Second doses that came at about 4 or about 12 weeks were put together. Study-wide findings and caveats: The donor cohort was predominantly white British with a female majority, and clonal diversity may have been underestimated. Researchers took repertoire samples only after the peak T cell response had come. Compared with day 0, the breadth and depth of the Spike-specific TCR repertoire rose significantly after two doses of AZD1222.

The ends were cut back, 8 bases at V and 4 bases at J, with 9 bases in the middle. The CDR3 extends over 12 amino acids. The germline V gene has CDR1 SNHLY and CDR2 FYNNEI. With respect to this clone: Its antigen is unidentified.

TCRdb's copy holds only in-frame clones and misses some; the assay was immunoSEQ multiplex PCR. The sample gives tens of thousands of clones, 65% to 90% of which show up once; more than 8.5% is in the top ten. The genes are TRBV2 and TRBJ1-5; tentative D call: TRBD1 (5 bases). This clonotype was sampled from an adult in good health. The source was peripheral blood, collected on day 0 of AZD1222 vaccination. CDR3 in DNA: TGTGCCAGCCAAGACAGTAATCAGCCCCAGCATTTT. The encoded protein is CASQDSNQPQHF. The variable domain in full, with the rest retrieved from reference TRBV2 and TRBJ1-5, is EPEVTQTPSHQVTQMGQEVILRCVPISNHLYFYWYRQILGQKVEFLVSFYNNEISEKSEIFDDQFSVERPDGSNFTLKIRSTKLEDSAMYFCASQDSNQPQHFGDGTRLSIL.